This TCR beta chain came from a study of T cells in Graves' hyperthyroidism and ophthalmopathy. V dropped 1 base and J dropped 0 bases, with 9 bases sitting between them. CDR1 is SNHLY and CDR2 is FYNNEI in the germline V gene. This CDR3 is built from 15 residues. This clonotype came up many times. Amplified TCR beta CDR3 regions derived from RNA transcripts. The primer set for the first-round RT-PCR of the TCR CDR3 was HTBI. TCRdb used MiXCR to reprocess the multiplex PCR reads, holding one entry per CDR3 protein. The data contain about 580,000 distinct CDR3 sequences, more than 11% of them singletons.

Sequencing used blood. This sequence joins TRBV2 and TRBJ1-1, with D possibly being TRBD1 (6 bases). This receptor was taken from a woman in her 30s with Graves' hyperthyroidism that later progressed to Graves' ophthalmopathy. DNA for the CDR3: TGTGCCAGCAGTGAAGAGGGACACCTGAACACTGAAGCTTTCTTT. Its translation: CASSEEGHLNTEAFF.